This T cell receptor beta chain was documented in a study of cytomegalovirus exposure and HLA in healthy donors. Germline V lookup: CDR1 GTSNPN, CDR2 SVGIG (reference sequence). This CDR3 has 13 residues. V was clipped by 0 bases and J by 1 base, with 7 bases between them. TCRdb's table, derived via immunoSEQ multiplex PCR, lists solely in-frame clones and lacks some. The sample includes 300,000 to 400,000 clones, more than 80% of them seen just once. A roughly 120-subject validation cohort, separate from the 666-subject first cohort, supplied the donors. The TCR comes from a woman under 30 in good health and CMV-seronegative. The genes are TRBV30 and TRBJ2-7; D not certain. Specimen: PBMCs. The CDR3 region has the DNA TGTGCCTGGAGTGTACAACTATCCTACGAGCAGTACTTC. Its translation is CAWSVQLSYEQYF.